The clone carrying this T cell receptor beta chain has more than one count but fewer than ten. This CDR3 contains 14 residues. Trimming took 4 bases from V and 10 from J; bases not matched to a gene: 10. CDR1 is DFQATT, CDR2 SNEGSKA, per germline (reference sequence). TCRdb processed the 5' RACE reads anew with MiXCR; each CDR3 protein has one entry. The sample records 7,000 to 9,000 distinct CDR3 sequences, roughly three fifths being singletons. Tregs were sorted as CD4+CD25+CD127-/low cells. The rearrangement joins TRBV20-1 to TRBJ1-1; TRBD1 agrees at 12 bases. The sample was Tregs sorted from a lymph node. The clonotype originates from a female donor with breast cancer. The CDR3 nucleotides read TGCAGTGCTACGTACCGGGACAGGGGGCTGTTAGCTTTCTTT. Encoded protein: CSATYRDRGLLAFF.